The clone carrying this TCR beta chain occurred a few times. A junction end diverges from the germline sequence, so it may reflect a read error. This specimen comes from a study of molecular identifiers for immune sequencing clone quantification. TCRdb reprocessed the PCR reads with MiXCR, giving one entry per CDR3 protein. The data contain 70,000 to 95,000 distinct CDR3 sequences, under 20% of them singletons. This CDR3 has 14 residues. CDR1 and CDR2 from the germline V gene are LGHNA and YSLEER. V is TRBV4-3 and J is TRBJ2-1; TRBD1 or TRBD2 may be the D gene (5 bases each). This TCR came from a human donor in good health. Some libraries in this study had Jurkat cell RNA spiked in. Sequencing input: naive CD8+ T cells from blood, with Jurkat cell RNA spiked in. Subset defined: FACS-sorted CD8+CD4-CCR7+CD45RA+ naive T cells. CDR3 residues: CASSRGFPGNEQSF. Written as DNA, the CDR3 is TGCGCCAGCAGCCGGGGGTTTCCGGGCAATGAGCAGTCCTTC.